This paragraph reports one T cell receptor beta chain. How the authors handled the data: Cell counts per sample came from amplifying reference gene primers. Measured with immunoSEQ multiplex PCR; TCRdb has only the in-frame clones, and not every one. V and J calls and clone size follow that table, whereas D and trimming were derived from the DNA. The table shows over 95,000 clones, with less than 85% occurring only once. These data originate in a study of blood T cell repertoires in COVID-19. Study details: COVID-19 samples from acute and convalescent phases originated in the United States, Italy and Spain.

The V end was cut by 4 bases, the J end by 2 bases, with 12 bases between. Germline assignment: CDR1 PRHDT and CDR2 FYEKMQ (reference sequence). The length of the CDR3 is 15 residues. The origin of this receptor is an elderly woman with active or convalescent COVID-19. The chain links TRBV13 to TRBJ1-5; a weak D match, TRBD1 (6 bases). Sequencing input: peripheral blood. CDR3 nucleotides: TGTGCCAGCAGCTCTAACAGGGTTGGCAATCAGCCCCAGCATTTT. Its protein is CASSSNRVGNQPQHF.